This T cell receptor (beta chain) was recovered during a study of cytomegalovirus exposure and HLA in healthy donors. The V end lost 6 bases, the J end lost 2 bases, and 14 bases lay between the germline ends. Germline lookup yields CDR1 MNHNY and CDR2 SVGAGI (reference sequence). The CDR3 is 15 residues long. Researchers ran the PCR with 60 Vbeta and 13 Jbeta primers. Data came from immunoSEQ multiplex PCR; TCRdb stores just in-frame clones and leaves some out. The sample has roughly 150,000 clones; around 83% are singletons. The donors comprised healthy bone marrow donors. The V and J genes are TRBV6-6 and TRBJ2-1; a weak D match, TRBD2 (5 bases). Input material: PBMCs. The clonotype originates from a male donor in good health and CMV-seropositive. The CDR3 spells CASSLTSWPYNEQFF. The CDR3 coding sequence is TGTGCCAGCAGCCTTACTAGTTGGCCCTACAATGAGCAGTTCTTC.